Included here is one T cell receptor (beta chain) sequence, with context. The sample originates from a study of regulatory T cells in long-lasting Graves disease. Time point defined: persistent/refractory GD, antithyroid drugs over 5 years with positive TRAb. The TCR library used RNA extracted from PBMCs. The authors built TCR beta libraries using iRepertoire HTBI primers and Arm-PCR of CDR3 regions. A single record per CDR3 protein comes from TCRdb applying MiXCR to the multiplex PCR reads. This table has 500,000 to 700,000 distinct CDR3 sequences, about 30% appearing once. The sample consisted of peripheral blood mononuclear cells (PBMCs), taken when the disease was refractory, from a patient treated with antithyroid drugs. This receptor was identified in a female donor with Graves disease.

As DNA, the CDR3 is TGTGCCAGCAGCCTGACTAGCCCCCTCCGATATTACAACCTCTGGGTCTACGAGCAGTACTTC. It encodes CASSLTSPLRYYNLWVYEQYF. This rearrangement joins TRBV28 to TRBJ2-7, with 7 bases identical to TRBD2. The CDR3 contains 21 residues. V was pared by 6 bases and J by 3 bases, with 29 bases of the junction left unmatched. The germline gives CDR1 MDHEN, CDR2 SYDVKM.